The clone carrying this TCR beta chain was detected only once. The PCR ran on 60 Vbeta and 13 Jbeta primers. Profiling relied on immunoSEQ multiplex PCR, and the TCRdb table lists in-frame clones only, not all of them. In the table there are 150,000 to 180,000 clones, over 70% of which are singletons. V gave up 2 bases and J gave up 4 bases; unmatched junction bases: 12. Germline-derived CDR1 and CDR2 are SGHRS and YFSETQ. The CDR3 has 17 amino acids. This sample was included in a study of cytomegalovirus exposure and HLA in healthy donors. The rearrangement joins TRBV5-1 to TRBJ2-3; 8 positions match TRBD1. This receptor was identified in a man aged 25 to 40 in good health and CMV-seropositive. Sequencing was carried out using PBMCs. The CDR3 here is CASSFPLTGVIADTQYF. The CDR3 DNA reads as TGCGCCAGCAGCTTCCCCCTGACAGGGGTGATAGCAGATACGCAGTATTTT.